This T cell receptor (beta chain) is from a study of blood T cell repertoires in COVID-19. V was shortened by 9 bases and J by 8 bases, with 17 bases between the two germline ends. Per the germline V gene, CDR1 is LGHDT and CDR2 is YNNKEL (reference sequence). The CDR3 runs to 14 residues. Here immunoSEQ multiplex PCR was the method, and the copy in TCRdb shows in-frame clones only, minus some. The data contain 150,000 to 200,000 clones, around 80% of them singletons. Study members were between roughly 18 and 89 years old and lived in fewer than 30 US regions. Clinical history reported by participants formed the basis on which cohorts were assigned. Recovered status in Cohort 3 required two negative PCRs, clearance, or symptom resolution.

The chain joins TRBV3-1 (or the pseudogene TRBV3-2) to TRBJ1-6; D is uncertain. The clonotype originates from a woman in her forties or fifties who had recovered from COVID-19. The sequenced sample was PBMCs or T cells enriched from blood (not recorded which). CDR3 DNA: TGTGCCAGTCGGGATGCCCCAATTTATTCACCCCTCCACTTT. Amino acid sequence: CASRDAPIYSPLHF.